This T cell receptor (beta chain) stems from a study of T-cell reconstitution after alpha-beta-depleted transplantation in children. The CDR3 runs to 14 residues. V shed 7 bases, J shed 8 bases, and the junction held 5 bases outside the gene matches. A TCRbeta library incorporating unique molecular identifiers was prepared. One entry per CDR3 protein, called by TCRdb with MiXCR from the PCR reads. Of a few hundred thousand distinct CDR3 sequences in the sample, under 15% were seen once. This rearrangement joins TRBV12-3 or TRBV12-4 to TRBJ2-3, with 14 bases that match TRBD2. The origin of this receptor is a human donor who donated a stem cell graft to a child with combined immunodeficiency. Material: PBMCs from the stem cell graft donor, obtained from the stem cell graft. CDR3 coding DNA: TGTGCCAGCAACAATGGACTAGCGGGGGGTACGCAGTATTTT. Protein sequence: CASNNGLAGGTQYF.